These 3 T cell receptor beta chains were all obtained from the same sample, sequenced in a study of response to subunit inactivated influenza vaccine listed by TCRdb under 2018. Library construction relied on RT-PCR. Sequencing used an Illumina HiSeq 2500. TCRdb took the public reads, trimmed them with fastp at Q25, ran MiXCR for clone calling and kept in-frame beta chains. Rows matching on CDR3 protein sequence are summarized as one entry with the most common DNA and genes. The sample table holds under 750,000 distinct CDR3 sequences, of which about 10% were seen once. The ten largest clones capture roughly 10% of the sample. The starting material was PBMCs from blood, obtained on the day of vaccination. All receptors derive from a man aged 50 or older who received an inactivated influenza vaccine. Donor details come from another sample of the same person, matched by shared clones.

This clonotype showed up just a few times. This chain uses TRBV29-1 with TRBJ2-5; D gene ambiguous. This CDR3 is built from 11 residues. Looked up from germline, CDR1 is SQVTM and CDR2 is ANQGSEA. V lost 2 bases, J lost 3 bases, and 4 bases lay in between. CDR3 residues: CSVEREETQYF. CDR3 DNA: TGCAGCGTTGAACGCGAAGAGACCCAGTACTTC.

This clonotype showed up just a few times. The V and J genes are TRBV7-9 and TRBJ2-1, with D possibly being TRBD1 (6 bases). The length of the CDR3 is 15 residues. CDR1 and CDR2 from the germline V gene are SEHNR and FQNEAQ (reference sequence). The V and J ends lost 5 bases and 4 bases respectively, with 15 bases between them. The CDR3: CASSPRGTKYNEQFF. DNA of the CDR3: TGTGCCAGCAGCCCCCGAGGGACAAAATACAATGAGCAGTTCTTC.

This rearrangement joins TRBV20-1 to TRBJ2-5; 9 bases line up with TRBD1. The CDR3 contains 16 residues. In germline, CDR1 is DFQATT, CDR2 SNEGSKA (reference sequence). V lost 6 bases to trimming and J lost 0 bases; unmatched junction nucleotides: 11. The CDR3, as DNA: TGCAGTGCGAGGACAGGGGCCCCAGGGGACCAAGAGACCCAGTACTTC. Its protein product is CSARTGAPGDQETQYF.